This T cell receptor beta chain emerged from a study of long-term antiretroviral therapy in people with HIV. Looking at the study overall: By about a decade, the earliest samples predate the 2015 immediate-ART recommendation.

The germline gives CDR1 MNHEY, CDR2 SVGAGI. V lost 8 bases, J lost 7 bases, and 2 bases stayed unmatched. This CDR3 has 13 amino acids. Regarding the study as a whole: Post-treatment diversity went higher with ART but stayed below transplant donor controls.

Survey-level immunoSEQ v3.0 assays were run. The table came from immunoSEQ multiplex PCR; TCRdb's copy has only in-frame clones and leaves some out. The sample carries 13,000 to 15,000 clones, roughly 80% recorded once. The count of this clone is one. The antigen remains unidentified. Source: unsorted PBMCs, taken 1.8 years before starting antiretroviral therapy. V is TRBV6-5 and J is TRBJ2-5, with TRBD2 matching over 15 bases. This clonotype was sampled from a woman in her forties with HIV. CDR3 amino acids: CASAGLAGGTQYF. In DNA form, the CDR3 reads TGTGCCAGCGCGGGACTAGCGGGGGGGACCCAGTACTTC.